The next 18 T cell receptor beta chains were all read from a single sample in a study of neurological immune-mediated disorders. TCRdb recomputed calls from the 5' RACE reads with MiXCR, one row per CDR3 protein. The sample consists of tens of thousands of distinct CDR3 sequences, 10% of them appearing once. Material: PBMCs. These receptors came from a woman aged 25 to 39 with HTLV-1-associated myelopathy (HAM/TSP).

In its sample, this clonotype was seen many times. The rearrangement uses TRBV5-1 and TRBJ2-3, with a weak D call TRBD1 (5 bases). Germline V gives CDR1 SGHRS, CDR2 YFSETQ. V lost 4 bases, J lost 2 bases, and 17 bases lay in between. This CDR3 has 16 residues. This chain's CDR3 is CASSVDLGRYTDTQYF. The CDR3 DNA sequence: TGCGCCAGCAGCGTCGATTTGGGGCGCTACACAGATACGCAGTATTTT. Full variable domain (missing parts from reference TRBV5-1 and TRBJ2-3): KAGVTQTPRYLIKTRGQQVTLSCSPISGHRSVSWYQQTPGQGLQFLFEYFSETQRNKGNFPGRFSGRQFSNSRSEMNVSTLELGDSALYLCASSVDLGRYTDTQYFGPGTRLTVL.

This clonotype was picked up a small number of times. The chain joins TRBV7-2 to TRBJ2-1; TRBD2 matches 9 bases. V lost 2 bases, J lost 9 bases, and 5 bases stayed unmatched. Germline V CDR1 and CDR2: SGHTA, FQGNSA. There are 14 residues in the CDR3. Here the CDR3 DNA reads TGTGCCAGCAGCTTAATGGCGGGGGGGCGTGAGCAGTTCTTC. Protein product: CASSLMAGGREQFF.

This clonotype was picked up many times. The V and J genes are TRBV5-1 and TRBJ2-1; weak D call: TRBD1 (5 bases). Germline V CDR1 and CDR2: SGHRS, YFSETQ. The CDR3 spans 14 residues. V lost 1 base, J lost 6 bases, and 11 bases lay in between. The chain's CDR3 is CASSLLQVGNEQFF. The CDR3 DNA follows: TGCGCCAGCAGCTTGTTACAGGTCGGCAATGAGCAGTTCTTC.

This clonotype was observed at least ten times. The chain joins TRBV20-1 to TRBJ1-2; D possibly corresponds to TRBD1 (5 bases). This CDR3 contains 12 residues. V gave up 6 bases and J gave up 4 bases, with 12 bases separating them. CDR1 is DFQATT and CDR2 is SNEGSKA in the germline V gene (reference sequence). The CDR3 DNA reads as TGCAGTGCGTCAAAGGGGATCTATGGCTACACCTTC. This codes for CSASKGIYGYTF.

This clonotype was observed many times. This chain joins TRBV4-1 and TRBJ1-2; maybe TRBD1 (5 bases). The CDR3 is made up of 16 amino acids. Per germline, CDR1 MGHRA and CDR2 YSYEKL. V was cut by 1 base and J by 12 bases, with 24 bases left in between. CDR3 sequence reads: CASSQALWSVDGGHTF. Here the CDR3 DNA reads TGCGCCAGCAGCCAAGCCCTTTGGAGCGTCGACGGGGGACACACCTTC.

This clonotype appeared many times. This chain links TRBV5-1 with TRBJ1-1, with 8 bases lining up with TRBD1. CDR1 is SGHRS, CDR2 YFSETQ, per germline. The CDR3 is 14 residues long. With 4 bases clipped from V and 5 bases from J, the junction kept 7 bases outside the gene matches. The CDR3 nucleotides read TGCGCCAGCAGCGACACAGGGGGAACGACTGAAGCTTTCTTT. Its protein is CASSDTGGTTEAFF.

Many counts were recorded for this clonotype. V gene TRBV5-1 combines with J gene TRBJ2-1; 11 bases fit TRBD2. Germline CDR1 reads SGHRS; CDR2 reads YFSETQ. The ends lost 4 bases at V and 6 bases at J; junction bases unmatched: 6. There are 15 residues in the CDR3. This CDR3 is CASSRDSGGANEQFF. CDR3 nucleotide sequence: TGCGCCAGCAGCCGAGATAGCGGGGGGGCCAATGAGCAGTTCTTC.

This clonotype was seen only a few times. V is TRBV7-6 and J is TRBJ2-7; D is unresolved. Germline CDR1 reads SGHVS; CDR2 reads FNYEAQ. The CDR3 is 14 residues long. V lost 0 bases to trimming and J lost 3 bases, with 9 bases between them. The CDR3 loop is CASSLAYGGYEQYF. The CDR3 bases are TGTGCCAGCAGCTTAGCTTATGGCGGCTACGAGCAGTACTTC.

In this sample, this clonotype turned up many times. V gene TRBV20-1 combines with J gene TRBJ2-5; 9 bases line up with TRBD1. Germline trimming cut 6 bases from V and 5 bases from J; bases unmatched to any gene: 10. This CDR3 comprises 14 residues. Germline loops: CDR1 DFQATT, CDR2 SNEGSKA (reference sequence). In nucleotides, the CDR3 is TGCAGTGCCGAAATCCCCGGGACAGGGGAGACCCAGTACTTC. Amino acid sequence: CSAEIPGTGETQYF.

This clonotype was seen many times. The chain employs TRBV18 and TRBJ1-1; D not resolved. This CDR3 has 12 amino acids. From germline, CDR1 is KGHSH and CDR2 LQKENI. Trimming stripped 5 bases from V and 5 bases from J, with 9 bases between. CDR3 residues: CASSETTTEAFF. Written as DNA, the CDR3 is TGTGCCAGCTCAGAAACTACGACTGAAGCTTTCTTT. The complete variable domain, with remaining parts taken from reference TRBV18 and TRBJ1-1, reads NAGVMQNPRHLVRRRGQEARLRCSPMKGHSHVYWYRQLPEEGLKFMVYLQKENIIDESGMPKERFSAEFPKEGPSILRIQQVVRGDSAAYFCASSETTTEAFFGQGTRLTVV.

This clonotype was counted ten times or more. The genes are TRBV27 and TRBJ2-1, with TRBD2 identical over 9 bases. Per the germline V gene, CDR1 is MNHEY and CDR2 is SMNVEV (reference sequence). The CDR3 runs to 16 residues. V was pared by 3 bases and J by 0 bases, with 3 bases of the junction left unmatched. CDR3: CASSFGRGGSYNEQFF. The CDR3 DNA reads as TGTGCCAGCAGTTTCGGGCGGGGGGGCTCCTACAATGAGCAGTTCTTC.

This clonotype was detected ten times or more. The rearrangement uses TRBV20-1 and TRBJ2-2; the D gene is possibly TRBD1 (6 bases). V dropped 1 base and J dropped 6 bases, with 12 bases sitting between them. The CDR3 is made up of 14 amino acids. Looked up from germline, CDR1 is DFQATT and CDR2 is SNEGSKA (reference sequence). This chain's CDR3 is CSARGPGGSGELFF. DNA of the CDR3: TGCAGTGCTAGAGGCCCTGGGGGCTCCGGGGAGCTGTTTTTT.

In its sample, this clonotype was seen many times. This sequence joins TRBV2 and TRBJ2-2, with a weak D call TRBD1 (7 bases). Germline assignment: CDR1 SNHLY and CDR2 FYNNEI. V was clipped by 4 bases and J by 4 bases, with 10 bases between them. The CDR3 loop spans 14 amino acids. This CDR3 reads CASSGQGGTGELFF. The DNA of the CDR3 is TGTGCCAGCAGTGGTCAGGGGGGCACCGGGGAGCTGTTTTTT.

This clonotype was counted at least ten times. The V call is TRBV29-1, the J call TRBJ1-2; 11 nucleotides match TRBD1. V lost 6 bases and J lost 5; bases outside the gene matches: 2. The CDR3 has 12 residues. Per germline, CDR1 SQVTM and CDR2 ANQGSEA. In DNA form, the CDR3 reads TGCAGCGTCGGACAGGGGGCTTATGGCTACACCTTC. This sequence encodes CSVGQGAYGYTF.

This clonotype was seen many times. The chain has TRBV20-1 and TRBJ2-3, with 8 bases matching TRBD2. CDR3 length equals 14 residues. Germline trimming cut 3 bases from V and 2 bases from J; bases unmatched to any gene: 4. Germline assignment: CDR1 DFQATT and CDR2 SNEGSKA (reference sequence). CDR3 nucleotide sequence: TGCAGTGCTAGCTCGGGACTAGTCACAGATACGCAGTATTTT. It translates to CSASSGLVTDTQYF.

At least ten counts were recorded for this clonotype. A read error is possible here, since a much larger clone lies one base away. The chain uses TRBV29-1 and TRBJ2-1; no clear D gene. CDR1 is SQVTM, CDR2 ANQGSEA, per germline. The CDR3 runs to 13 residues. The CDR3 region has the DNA TGCGGCGTTGCACACGTTACCTACAATGAGCAGTTCTTC. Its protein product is CGVAHVTYNEQFF.

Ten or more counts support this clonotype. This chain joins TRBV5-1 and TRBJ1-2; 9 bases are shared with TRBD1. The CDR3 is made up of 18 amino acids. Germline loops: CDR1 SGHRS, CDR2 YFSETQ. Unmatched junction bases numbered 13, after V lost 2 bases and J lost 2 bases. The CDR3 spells CASSLNRGPPRINYGYTF. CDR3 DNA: TGCGCCAGCAGCTTAAACAGGGGGCCTCCTCGAATCAACTATGGCTACACCTTC.

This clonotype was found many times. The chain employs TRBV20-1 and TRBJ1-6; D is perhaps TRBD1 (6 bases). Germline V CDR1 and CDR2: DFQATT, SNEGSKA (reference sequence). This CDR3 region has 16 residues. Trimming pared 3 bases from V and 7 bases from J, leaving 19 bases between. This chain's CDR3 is CSARAPGTRRNSPLHF. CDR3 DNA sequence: TGCAGTGCTAGGGCCCCCGGGACACGGCGGAATTCACCCCTCCACTTT.